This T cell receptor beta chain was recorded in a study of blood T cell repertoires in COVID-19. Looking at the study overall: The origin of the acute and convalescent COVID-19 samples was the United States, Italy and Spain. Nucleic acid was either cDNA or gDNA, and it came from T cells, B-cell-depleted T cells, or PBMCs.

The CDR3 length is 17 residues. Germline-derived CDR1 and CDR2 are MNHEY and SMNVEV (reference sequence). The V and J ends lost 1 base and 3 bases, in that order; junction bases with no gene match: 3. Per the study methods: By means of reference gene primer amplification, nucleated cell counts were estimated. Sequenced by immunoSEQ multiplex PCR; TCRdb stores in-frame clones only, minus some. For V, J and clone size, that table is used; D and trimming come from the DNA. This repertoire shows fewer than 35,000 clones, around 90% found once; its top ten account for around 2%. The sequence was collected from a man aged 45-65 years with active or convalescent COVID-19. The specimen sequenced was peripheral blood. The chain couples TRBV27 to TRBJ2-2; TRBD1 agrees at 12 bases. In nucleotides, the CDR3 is TGTGCCAGCAGTTTATGGGGGACAGGGGGCGACACCGGGGAGCTGTTTTTT. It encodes CASSLWGTGGDTGELFF.